One and the same sample provided the 14 T cell receptor beta chains below, sequenced in a study of blood T cell repertoires in COVID-19 (dated by TCRdb to the early 2020s). The receptor library was made with the immunoSEQ multiplex PCR assay. The source is immuneACCESS, and TCRdb retained only in-frame sequences with V and J called. Part of the clones is not carried over; for the studies checked, unresolved V genes explain less than half of this, and the remainder is unexplained. This sample lists some 250,000 clones; about 86% were detected once. 3% to 3.5% of the sample lies in the top ten. Sequenced: peripheral blood. These receptors were obtained from a woman between 25 and 40 years old who had recovered from COVID-19.

V and J are TRBV4-2 and TRBJ2-4; 10 nucleotides align to TRBD2. V gave up 4 bases and J gave up 1 base; unmatched junction bases: 16. This CDR3 region has 20 residues. Looked up from germline, CDR1 is LGHNA and CDR2 is YNFKEQ. Here the CDR3 reads CASSPILSGGAGRAKNIQYF. CDR3 DNA: TGTGCCAGCAGCCCCATCCTAAGCGGGGGGGCCGGTCGGGCCAAAAACATTCAGTACTTC.

This rearrangement joins TRBV5-1 to TRBJ1-4; D is unclear. V lost 2 bases and J lost 3, with 5 bases in between. Per germline, CDR1 SGHRS and CDR2 YFSETQ. The CDR3 has 13 residues. The CDR3 protein is CASSFEPNEKLFF. For the CDR3, the DNA is TGCGCCAGCAGCTTCGAGCCTAATGAAAAACTGTTTTTT.

This clone was detected only once. The rearrangement uses TRBV7-2 and TRBJ2-5; tentatively, D is TRBD1 (5 bases). The CDR3 consists of 17 residues. Between the trimmed V and J ends, which lost 2 bases and 7 bases, there was a span of 23 bases. The germline gives CDR1 SGHTA, CDR2 FQGNSA. CDR3 loop: CASSLRWQGTEDVTQYF. The CDR3, as DNA: TGTGCCAGCAGCTTAAGGTGGCAGGGTACTGAAGATGTGACCCAGTACTTC.

This clone was found once. DNA of the CDR3: TGTGCCAGCAGTGAATTGAGGAGTCGGATTAGTTTTGAAGCTTTCTTT. This translates into CASSELRSRISFEAFF. The chain is built from TRBV6-1 and TRBJ1-1, with no clear D. The V end lost 2 bases, the J end lost 7 bases, and 20 bases lay between the germline ends. Per the germline V gene, CDR1 is MNHNS and CDR2 is SASEGT. CDR3 length equals 16 residues.

The gene calls are TRBV9 and TRBJ2-7; D may be TRBD2 (6 bases). The CDR3 runs 14 residues. V was cut by 0 bases and J by 3 bases, with 10 bases left in between. CDR1 is SGDLS and CDR2 is YYNGEE in the germline V gene. The CDR3 DNA follows: TGTGCCAGCAGCGTAGCTGTCGGGGGCTACGAGCAGTACTTC. Translated: CASSVAVGGYEQYF.

The gene calls are TRBV2 and TRBJ2-1; 7 bases map to TRBD2. The V gene's germline CDR1 is SNHLY and CDR2 FYNNEI. Trimming took 5 bases from V and 4 from J; bases not matched to a gene: 8. The CDR3 length is 15 residues. The chain's CDR3 is CASSFLAVTYNEQFF. DNA of the CDR3: TGTGCCAGCAGTTTCCTAGCGGTTACATACAATGAGCAGTTCTTC.

Only one count was recorded for this clone. The chain has TRBV7-9 and TRBJ1-2; D call uncertain. Germline lookup yields CDR1 SEHNR and CDR2 FQNEAQ (reference sequence). The CDR3 consists of 12 residues. The V and J ends lost 2 bases and 8 bases respectively, with 9 bases between them. The CDR3 bases are TGTGCCAGCAGCTTAATTCTGGGCGGCTACACCTTC. Protein: CASSLILGGYTF.

CDR3 coding DNA: TGCAGTGCTGCCGGGAACGAGCAGTACTTC. Translated, it gives CSAAGNEQYF. The chain uses TRBV20-1 and TRBJ2-7, with D perhaps TRBD2 (5 bases). Germline CDR1 is DFQATT and CDR2 is SNEGSKA (reference sequence). V was shortened by 5 bases and J by 5 bases, with 7 bases between the two germline ends. This CDR3 region has 10 residues.

This clone appeared once. The CDR3 is CASSLSIRDRVYNEQFF. The CDR3 bases are TGCGCCAGCAGCTTGTCGATCCGGGACAGGGTGTACAATGAGCAGTTCTTC. The chain is built from TRBV5-1 and TRBJ2-1; 9 bases align to TRBD1. V shed 1 base, J shed 4 bases, and the junction held 9 bases outside the gene matches. This CDR3 spans 17 amino acids. From germline, CDR1 is SGHRS and CDR2 YFSETQ.

The V and J genes are TRBV12-5 and TRBJ1-3; D not certain. V was cut by 6 bases and J by 8 bases, with 8 bases left in between. The CDR3 runs 11 residues. Looked up from germline, CDR1 is LGHNT and CDR2 is FRNRAP. The CDR3 bases are TGTGCTAGTGGGGCGGCGGACACCATATATTTT. Translating it yields CASGAADTIYF.

In this sample, this clone turned up once. The rearrangement links TRBV11-2 to TRBJ1-6; 7 nucleotides line up with TRBD1. CDR1 is SGHAT and CDR2 is FQNNGV in the germline V gene. The CDR3 totals 15 residues. V was pared by 5 bases and J by 5 bases, with 6 bases of the junction left unmatched. CDR3 nucleotides: TGTGCCAGCAGCCCTAGACAGGGAGATAATTCACCCCTCCACTTT. It encodes CASSPRQGDNSPLHF.

This rearrangement joins TRBV6-4 to TRBJ1-2, with TRBD1 identical over 10 bases. The CDR3 has 14 residues. Trimming cost V 3 bases and J 4 bases; bases outside gene matches: 2. Germline-derived CDR1 and CDR2 are MRHNA and SNTAGT. CDR3 sequence reads: CASSEGQGSYGYTF. CDR3 coding DNA: TGTGCCAGCAGTGAGGGACAGGGGTCCTATGGCTACACCTTC.

The J gene is TRBJ2-5, the V gene TRBV3-1 (or the pseudogene TRBV3-2); 14 positions agree with TRBD2. The CDR3 is 17 residues long. V shed 1 base and J 4 bases; nucleotides not matched to a gene: 5. Looked up from germline, CDR1 is LGHDT and CDR2 is YNNKEL (reference sequence). Written as DNA, the CDR3 is TGTGCCAGCAGCCAAGGACTAGCGGGGGGGCTGGGAGAGACCCAGTACTTC. It specifies CASSQGLAGGLGETQYF.

The chain uses TRBV12-5 and TRBJ1-2; D is possibly TRBD1 (6 bases). V was trimmed by 0 bases and J by 8 bases, leaving 10 bases between them. Germline V gene lookup returns CDR1 LGHNT and CDR2 FRNRAP. The CDR3 has 13 amino acids. This CDR3 is CASGLVGGVGYTF. CDR3 in DNA: TGTGCTAGTGGTTTGGTAGGGGGGGTCGGCTACACCTTC.